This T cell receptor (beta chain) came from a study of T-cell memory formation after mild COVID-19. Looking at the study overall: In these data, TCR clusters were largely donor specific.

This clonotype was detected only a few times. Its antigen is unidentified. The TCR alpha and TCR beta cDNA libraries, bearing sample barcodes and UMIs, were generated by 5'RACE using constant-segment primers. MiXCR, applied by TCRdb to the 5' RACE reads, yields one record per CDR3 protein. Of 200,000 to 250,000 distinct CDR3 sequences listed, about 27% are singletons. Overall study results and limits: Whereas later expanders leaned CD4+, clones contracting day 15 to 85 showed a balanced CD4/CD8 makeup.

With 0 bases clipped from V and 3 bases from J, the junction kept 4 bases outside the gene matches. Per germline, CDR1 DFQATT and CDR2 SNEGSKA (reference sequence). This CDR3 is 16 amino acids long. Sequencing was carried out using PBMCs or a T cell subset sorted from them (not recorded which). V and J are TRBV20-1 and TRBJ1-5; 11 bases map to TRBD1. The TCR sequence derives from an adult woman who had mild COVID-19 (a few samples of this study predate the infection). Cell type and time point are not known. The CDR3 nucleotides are TGCAGTGCTAGAGAAGGGACAGGGGGAGCCAATCAGCCCCAGCATTTT. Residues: CSAREGTGGANQPQHF.